A single sample is the source of the 27 T cell receptor beta chains below, sequenced in a study of technical replicates of blood from several donors. Only in-frame clones appear in the TCRdb table, and some are missing; sequencing was by immunoSEQ multiplex PCR. The repertoire holds 8,000 to 10,000 clones, with 75% to 95% as singletons. The sample comprised PBMCs. These receptors all come from a human donor in good health.

The V gene is TRBV5-1, the J gene TRBJ2-1; 7 bases match TRBD2. After removal of 2 bases from V and 6 bases from J, the junction contained 8 bases not matched to a gene. CDR1 is SGHRS and CDR2 is YFSETQ in the germline V gene. The CDR3 runs to 15 residues. The chain's CDR3 is CASSFGGGAINEQFF. CDR3 DNA sequence: TGCGCCAGCAGCTTCGGGGGAGGGGCGATCAATGAGCAGTTCTTC.

The chain uses TRBV2 and TRBJ1-2; 9 positions match TRBD1. CDR3 size: 15 residues. Germline CDR1 SNHLY, CDR2 FYNNEI. V trimming: 8 bases; J trimming: 4 bases; junction bases outside the gene matches: 11. The CDR3 region has the DNA TGTGCCAGCTCGGGACAGGGAGAAGGAGTCTATGGCTACACCTTC. Amino acids: CASSGQGEGVYGYTF.

This chain links TRBV15 with TRBJ2-5; 7 bases are shared with TRBD2. Germline CDR1 reads LNHNV; CDR2 reads YYDKDF (reference sequence). The CDR3 extends over 17 amino acids. V shed 0 bases, J shed 4 bases, and the junction held 11 bases outside the gene matches. The CDR3 DNA is TGTGCCACCAGCAGAGATGTTGGACTAGATAAGGCAGAGACCCAGTACTTC. It codes for CATSRDVGLDKAETQYF.

This clone was picked up one time. The DNA of the CDR3 is TGTGCCAGCAGCGTAGGGCTAGCGGGAGGGCCGACCTACAATGAGCAGTTCTTC. This gives the protein CASSVGLAGGPTYNEQFF. V is TRBV9 and J is TRBJ2-1; TRBD2 aligns across 12 bases. V shed 0 bases and J 2 bases; nucleotides not matched to a gene: 6. The CDR3 has 18 residues. Germline assignment: CDR1 SGDLS and CDR2 YYNGEE. Looking up the rest from reference TRBV9 and TRBJ2-1 gives the full variable domain: DSGVTQTPKHLITATGQRVTLRCSPRSGDLSVYWYQQSLDQGLQFLIQYYNGEERAKGNILERFSAQQFPDLHSELNLSSLELGDSALYFCASSVGLAGGPTYNEQFFGPGTRLTVL.

The chain is built from TRBV6-4 and TRBJ1-4; 10 bases fit TRBD1. Germline lookup yields CDR1 MRHNA and CDR2 SNTAGT. V was pared by 6 bases and J by 8 bases, with 9 bases of the junction left unmatched. There are 15 residues in the CDR3. CDR3: CASSPGTGDREKLFF. CDR3 sequence (DNA): TGTGCCAGCAGCCCCGGGACAGGGGATCGGGAAAAACTGTTTTTT.

The chain recombines TRBV5-1 with TRBJ2-2, with TRBD2 matching 10 bases. Germline CDR1 and CDR2: SGHRS and YFSETQ. The V gene end was trimmed by 0 bases and the J gene end by 1 base; junction bases not matched to a gene: 6. The length of the CDR3 is 18 residues. The CDR3 protein is CASSLGQAGGKNTGELFF. CDR3 sequence (DNA): TGCGCCAGCAGCTTGGGGCAAGCGGGAGGGAAGAACACCGGGGAGCTGTTTTTT.

The chain combines TRBV27 with TRBJ2-7, with 7 bases matching TRBD2. Germline V gene sequence: CDR1 MNHEY, CDR2 SMNVEV (reference sequence). V lost 1 base and J lost 2; bases outside the gene matches: 5. This CDR3 spans 15 amino acids. The CDR3 sequence: CASSLWASGPYEQYF. DNA of the CDR3: TGTGCCAGCAGTTTATGGGCTAGCGGACCCTACGAGCAGTACTTC.

The rearrangement links TRBV2 to TRBJ2-3; possible D gene TRBD1, 6 bases. The germline V and J ends were trimmed by 6 bases and 4 bases, with 20 bases remaining between them. Looked up from germline, CDR1 is SNHLY and CDR2 is FYNNEI. The CDR3 runs to 16 residues. The CDR3 DNA sequence: TGTGCCAGCAGCGGGCCTGAGGGACAAGTCGCAGATACGCAGTATTTT. Amino acid sequence: CASSGPEGQVADTQYF. The full variable domain, in which reference TRBV2 and TRBJ2-3 provide the parts outside the CDR3, is EPEVTQTPSHQVTQMGQEVILRCVPISNHLYFYWYRQILGQKVEFLVSFYNNEISEKSEIFDDQFSVERPDGSNFTLKIRSTKLEDSAMYFCASSGPEGQVADTQYFGPGTRLTVL.

J is TRBJ1-5 and V is TRBV6-1; 11 positions match TRBD1. CDR3 length equals 15 residues. Germline trimming cut 7 bases from V and 8 bases from J; bases unmatched to any gene: 10. The germline CDR1 and CDR2 sequences are MNHNS and SASEGT. CDR3 region: CASTIPGQGGKPQHF. In DNA, the CDR3 is TGTGCCAGCACCATACCGGGACAGGGGGGGAAGCCCCAGCATTTT.

V usage is TRBV5-6 and J usage is TRBJ2-5; 7 bases line up with TRBD1. V gave up 2 bases and J gave up 4 bases; unmatched junction bases: 2. The germline V gene encodes CDR1 SGHDT and CDR2 YYEEEE. The CDR3 is made up of 13 amino acids. The DNA for the CDR3 is TGTGCCAGCAGCTTAAACAGGGGAGAGACCCAGTACTTC. Encoded protein: CASSLNRGETQYF.

The chain joins TRBV5-1 to TRBJ2-2; 8 nucleotides align to TRBD2. The CDR3 runs 16 residues. Germline-derived CDR1 and CDR2 are SGHRS and YFSETQ. Trimming took 7 bases from V and 2 from J; bases not matched to a gene: 10. The CDR3 is CASAPTGGPNTGELFF. The DNA for the CDR3 is TGCGCCAGCGCTCCAACGGGGGGGCCAAACACCGGGGAGCTGTTTTTT.

This clone has a single count. This chain links TRBV5-1 with TRBJ2-1, with TRBD2 matching 7 bases. With V trimmed by 0 bases and J by 2 bases, 2 bases remained unmatched. Germline V gene lookup returns CDR1 SGHRS and CDR2 YFSETQ. The CDR3 extends over 15 amino acids. CDR3 sequence reads: CASSLVSGAYNEQFF. CDR3 DNA sequence: TGCGCCAGCAGCTTGGTAAGCGGGGCCTACAATGAGCAGTTCTTC.

The chain is built from TRBV15 and TRBJ1-1; D ambiguous. Trimming left V 0 bases short and J 5 bases short, with 10 bases between. The CDR3 contains 14 residues. In germline, CDR1 is LNHNV, CDR2 YYDKDF (reference sequence). CDR3: CATSRDPEATEAFF. The CDR3 nucleotides are TGTGCCACCAGCAGAGATCCGGAGGCGACTGAAGCTTTCTTT.

The chain carries TRBV11-2 and TRBJ2-5; the match to TRBD2 covers 7 bases. The CDR3 covers 14 residues. Trimming cost V 4 bases and J 10 bases; bases outside gene matches: 12. Germline V CDR1 and CDR2: SGHAT, FQNNGV. DNA for the CDR3: TGTGCCAGCAGCTCAGCCGGGACTATTAATATCCAGTACTTC. It specifies CASSSAGTINIQYF. Together with reference TRBV11-2 and TRBJ2-5, the CDR3 gives the full variable domain: EAGVAQSPRYKIIEKRQSVAFWCNPISGHATLYWYQQILGQGPKLLIQFQNNGVVDDSQLPKDRFSAERLKGVDSTLKIQPAKLEDSAVYLCASSSAGTINIQYFGPGTRLLVL.

The V and J genes are TRBV10-3 and TRBJ2-1; 8 nucleotides line up with TRBD2. The trim removed 0 bases at V and 8 bases at J, leaving 3 bases unmatched. Per the germline V gene, CDR1 is ENHRY and CDR2 is SYGVKD. The CDR3 spans 14 residues. The CDR3 is CAISESSGGDEQFF. CDR3 sequence (DNA): TGTGCCATCAGTGAGTCGTCGGGAGGGGATGAGCAGTTCTTC.

The chain links TRBV30 to TRBJ2-7; 8 positions match TRBD1. Germline-derived CDR1 and CDR2 are GTSNPN and SVGIG (reference sequence). The CDR3 totals 14 residues. Trimming removed 2 bases from V and 6 bases from J; junction bases left unmatched: 9. For the CDR3, the DNA is TGTGCCTGGAGTAATCAGGGGGCCTCGGGCGAGCAGTACTTC. Amino acids: CAWSNQGASGEQYF.

The chain uses TRBV10-2 and TRBJ2-7; perhaps TRBD1 as D (5 bases). The CDR3 has 13 residues. V dropped 2 bases and J dropped 3 bases, with 8 bases sitting between them. CDR1 WSHSY and CDR2 SAAADI come from the germline V gene. As DNA, the CDR3 is TGCGCCAGCAGTGAGCAGGGTAGCTACGAGCAGTACTTC. Its protein product is CASSEQGSYEQYF.

The chain carries TRBV27 and TRBJ2-1; D gene ambiguous. CDR1 is MNHEY and CDR2 is SMNVEV in the germline V gene (reference sequence). CDR3 length equals 14 residues. V dropped 6 bases and J dropped 2 bases, with 11 bases sitting between them. CDR3 nucleotide sequence: TGTGCCAGCAGCCCAACATTGACCTACAATGAGCAGTTCTTC. Protein sequence: CASSPTLTYNEQFF.

The gene calls are TRBV27 and TRBJ2-7; D is possibly TRBD1 (6 bases). Trimming stripped 5 bases from V and 2 bases from J, with 13 bases between. CDR3 length: 14 amino acids. In germline, CDR1 is MNHEY, CDR2 SMNVEV (reference sequence). The CDR3 nucleotides are TGTGCCAGCAGTCCGGGACATAAAGCCTACGAGCAGTACTTC. This sequence encodes CASSPGHKAYEQYF.

The chain recombines TRBV5-6 with TRBJ1-3; 10 bases line up with TRBD1. J lost 0 bases, V lost 4 bases, and 4 bases had no gene match. Germline V gene lookup returns CDR1 SGHDT and CDR2 YYEEEE. The CDR3 is 16 amino acids. CDR3 sequence reads: CASSPDRGLSGNTIYF. CDR3 in DNA: TGTGCCAGCAGCCCCGACAGGGGGCTCTCTGGAAACACCATATATTTT. Supplemented by reference TRBV5-6 and TRBJ1-3, the full variable domain reads DAGVTQSPTHLIKTRGQQVTLRCSPKSGHDTVSWYQQALGQGPQFIFQYYEEEERQRGNFPDRFSGHQFPNYSSELNVNALLLGDSALYLCASSPDRGLSGNTIYFGEGSWLTVV.

The chain recombines TRBV6-1 with TRBJ2-7, with TRBD1 matching 9 bases. The CDR3 loop spans 13 amino acids. V was clipped by 5 bases and J by 4 bases; unmatched bases: 3. Germline assignment: CDR1 MNHNS and CDR2 SASEGT. The CDR3 reads CASSTGGGYEQYF. CDR3 sequence (DNA): TGTGCCAGCAGTACAGGGGGCGGTTACGAGCAGTACTTC.

The rearrangement uses TRBV7-9 and TRBJ2-1, with 13 nucleotides matching TRBD2. V gave up 5 bases and J gave up 6 bases; unmatched junction bases: 4. The CDR3 runs to 15 residues. CDR1 and CDR2 from the germline V gene are SEHNR and FQNEAQ (reference sequence). The CDR3: CASSQGLAGSNEQFF. The CDR3 nucleotides are TGTGCCAGCAGCCAGGGACTAGCGGGATCCAATGAGCAGTTCTTC.

The rearrangement uses TRBV11-2 and TRBJ2-1; D might be TRBD1 (6 bases). This CDR3 is built from 15 residues. Trimming pared 1 base from V and 5 bases from J, leaving 12 bases between. The germline V gene encodes CDR1 SGHAT and CDR2 FQNNGV. CDR3 coding DNA: TGTGCCAGCAGCTTAGTCCAGGGGCGCCACAATGAGCAGTTCTTC. It encodes CASSLVQGRHNEQFF.

The rearrangement links TRBV4-1 to TRBJ2-5; 13 bases line up with TRBD2. This CDR3 comprises 18 residues. CDR1 and CDR2 from the germline V gene are MGHRA and YSYEKL. V lost 2 bases, J lost 0 bases, and 6 bases stayed unmatched. Here the CDR3 DNA reads TGCGCCAGCAGCCAATACGGGACTAGCGGGACGGACCAAGAGACCCAGTACTTC. This encodes CASSQYGTSGTDQETQYF.

The rearrangement links TRBV18 to TRBJ2-7; a possible D gene is TRBD1 (5 bases). Trimming took off 2 bases at V and 2 bases at J, with 10 bases between the two ends. The CDR3 is 14 amino acids. Germline CDR1 KGHSH, CDR2 LQKENI. CDR3 sequence (DNA): TGTGCCAGCTCACCATCTGGACAAGCCTACGAGCAGTACTTC. This encodes CASSPSGQAYEQYF. The variable domain in full, completed from reference TRBV18 and TRBJ2-7, reads NAGVMQNPRHLVRRRGQEARLRCSPMKGHSHVYWYRQLPEEGLKFMVYLQKENIIDESGMPKERFSAEFPKEGPSILRIQQVVRGDSAAYFCASSPSGQAYEQYFGPGTRLTVT.

This clone was recorded once. This chain connects TRBV7-3 to TRBJ1-1; D remains unclear. This CDR3 contains 11 residues. Trimming cost V 2 bases and J 8 bases, with 6 bases left between them. The germline V gene encodes CDR1 SGHTA and CDR2 FQGTGA. The CDR3 nucleotides are TGTGCCAGCAGCTTACAGGCAGAAGCTTTCTTT. As protein: CASSLQAEAFF. Drawing the rest from reference TRBV7-3 and TRBJ1-1, the complete variable domain is GAGVSQTPSNKVTEKGKYVELRCDPISGHTALYWYRQSLGQGPEFLIYFQGTGAADDSGLPNDRFFAVRPEGSVSTLKIQRTERGDSAVYLCASSLQAEAFFGQGTRLTVV.

V and J are TRBV30 and TRBJ2-7, with D possibly TRBD2 on 5 matching bases. Looked up from germline, CDR1 is GTSNPN and CDR2 is SVGIG (reference sequence). This CDR3 spans 14 amino acids. The V and J ends lost 0 bases and 2 bases respectively, with 11 bases between them. CDR3 sequence: CAWSVGKAAYEQYF. DNA of the CDR3: TGTGCCTGGAGTGTGGGCAAAGCGGCCTACGAGCAGTACTTC.